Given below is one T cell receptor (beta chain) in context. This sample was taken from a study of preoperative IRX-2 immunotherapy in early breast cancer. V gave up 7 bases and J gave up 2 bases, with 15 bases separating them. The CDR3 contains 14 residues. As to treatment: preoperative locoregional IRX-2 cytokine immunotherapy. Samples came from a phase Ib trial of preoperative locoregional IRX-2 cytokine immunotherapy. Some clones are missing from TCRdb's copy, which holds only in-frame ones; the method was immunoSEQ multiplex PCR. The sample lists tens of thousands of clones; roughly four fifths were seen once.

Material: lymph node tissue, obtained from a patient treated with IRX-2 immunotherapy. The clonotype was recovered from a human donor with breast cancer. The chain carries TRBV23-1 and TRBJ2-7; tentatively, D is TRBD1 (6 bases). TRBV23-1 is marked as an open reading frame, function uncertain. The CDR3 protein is CASTPRDIAYEQYF. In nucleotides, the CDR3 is TGCGCCAGCACTCCCCGGGACATCGCCTACGAGCAGTACTTC.